The entry below describes one T cell receptor (beta chain). CDR1 and CDR2 (germline): SNHLY, FYNNEI. Germline trimming cut 6 bases from V and 7 bases from J; bases unmatched to any gene: 0. The CDR3 covers 10 residues. The source of the sample is a study of blood T cell repertoires in COVID-19. Background on the study: The samples span acute and convalescent COVID-19 from the United States, Italy and Spain.

Participants reported their clinical history, and cohort assignment relied on those reports. Recovery meant two consecutive negative NP/OP PCR tests, professional clearance, or resolved symptoms. Original handling: Amplification of reference gene primers was used by the study to estimate nucleated cell counts. The table came from immunoSEQ multiplex PCR; TCRdb's copy has only in-frame clones and leaves some out. That table furnishes V, J and clone size, whereas the DNA furnished D and trimming. The table lists over 400,000 clones, around 85% of them singletons. Sequencing was performed on PBMCs or T cells enriched from blood (not recorded which). The chain combines TRBV2 with TRBJ2-7, with TRBD2 matching over 7 bases. This receptor was obtained from a woman aged 55-69 years who had recovered from COVID-19. The CDR3 bases are TGTGCCAGCAGGGGAGGGGAGCAGTACTTC. This codes for CASRGGEQYF.